These 9 T cell receptor beta chains came from one sample sequenced in a study of T cells in Graves' hyperthyroidism and ophthalmopathy. It was RNA transcripts that yielded the amplified TCR beta CDR3 regions. A set of HTBI primers served as the primers for a first-round RT-PCR of the TCR CDR3. From the multiplex PCR reads, TCRdb called clonotypes with MiXCR, one entry per CDR3 protein. This sample has around 300,000 distinct CDR3 sequences; roughly an eighth occur once, and the top ten carry 7% to 9%. The sample comprised blood. These receptors were collected from a woman aged 35 to 49 with Graves' hyperthyroidism.

The CDR3 DNA is TGTGCCAGCAGCTTAGCGGGGTTGAACACCGGGGAGCTGTTTTTT. Amino acids: CASSLAGLNTGELFF. This sequence joins TRBV7-9 and TRBJ2-2; D remains unclear. The CDR3 loop spans 15 amino acids. V shed 0 bases and J shed 1 base, with 6 bases lying between them. Looked up from germline, CDR1 is SEHNR and CDR2 is FQNEAQ (reference sequence).

This clonotype has ten or more counts. The chain employs TRBV27 and TRBJ1-1, with TRBD1 matching over 8 bases. The CDR3 consists of 14 residues. CDR1 MNHEY and CDR2 SMNVEV come from the germline V gene (reference sequence). The V and J ends lost 6 bases and 5 bases, in that order; junction bases with no gene match: 8. As DNA, the CDR3 is TGTGCCAGCAGCTTACAGGGGGTACGGACTGAAGCTTTCTTT. Protein sequence: CASSLQGVRTEAFF.

This clonotype came up many times. J is TRBJ1-2 and V is TRBV2, with D possibly matching TRBD1 (5 bases). Trimming took off 7 bases at V and 5 bases at J, with 14 bases between the two ends. The CDR3 runs to 13 residues. Germline CDR1 reads SNHLY; CDR2 reads FYNNEI. The CDR3 is CASTGTSGYGYTF. CDR3 bases: TGTGCCAGCACAGGGACTTCAGGGTATGGCTACACCTTC.

There are many counts of this clonotype. The gene calls are TRBV28 and TRBJ1-4; tentatively, D is TRBD1 (6 bases). The germline CDR1 and CDR2 sequences are MDHEN and SYDVKM. CDR3 length: 15 amino acids. V dropped 6 bases and J dropped 6 bases, with 17 bases sitting between them. In nucleotides, the CDR3 is TGTGCCAGCAGCATCAACTGGGGGCGGGATGAAAAACTGTTTTTT. Its protein product is CASSINWGRDEKLFF.

This clonotype was observed many times. The V gene is TRBV29-1, the J gene TRBJ2-3, with 13 bases fitting TRBD2. The CDR3 covers 17 residues. Germline CDR1 and CDR2: SQVTM and ANQGSEA. V dropped 3 bases and J dropped 0; count of bases not matched to a gene: 6. The CDR3 region has the DNA TGCAGCGTTGATTTGACTAGCGGGAGGTGGAGCACAGATACGCAGTATTTT. It specifies CSVDLTSGRWSTDTQYF.

Many counts were recorded for this clonotype. The CDR3 DNA follows: TGTGCCAGCAGTTCGTGGGAGACCCAGTACTTC. Residues: CASSSWETQYF. The J gene is TRBJ2-5, the V gene TRBV28; D is unresolved. Germline-derived CDR1 and CDR2 are MDHEN and SYDVKM. V lost 4 bases to trimming and J lost 5 bases, with 5 bases between them. This CDR3 comprises 11 residues. The whole variable domain, remainder taken from reference TRBV28 and TRBJ2-5, is DVKVTQSSRYLVKRTGEKVFLECVQDMDHENMFWYRQDPGLGLRLIYFSYDVKMKEKGDIPEGYSVSREKKERFSLILESASTNQTSMYLCASSSWETQYFGPGTRLLVL.

In this sample, this clonotype turned up many times. The rearrangement links TRBV10-3 to TRBJ2-2, with D unresolved. The CDR3 runs to 14 residues. Per the germline V gene, CDR1 is ENHRY and CDR2 is SYGVKD. Trimming pared 2 bases from V and 2 bases from J, leaving 6 bases between. CDR3 sequence: CAISEGLNTGELFF. The CDR3, as DNA: TGTGCCATCAGTGAGGGGCTAAACACCGGGGAGCTGTTTTTT.

This clonotype was found a few times. This chain joins TRBV4-1 and TRBJ1-2, with TRBD1 as a possible D gene (5 bases). CDR1 is MGHRA, CDR2 YSYEKL, per germline. CDR3 length equals 16 residues. V lost 0 bases and J 0 bases, leaving 11 bases between the germline ends. CDR3 bases: TGCGCCAGCAGCCAAGACCCCGGCAGGGCTAACTATGGCTACACCTTC. Amino acid sequence: CASSQDPGRANYGYTF.

There are many counts of this clonotype. The chain links TRBV2 to TRBJ2-2; 9 nucleotides line up with TRBD2. V shed 4 bases and J 4 bases; nucleotides not matched to a gene: 4. The germline gives CDR1 SNHLY, CDR2 FYNNEI. This CDR3 is built from 15 residues. The CDR3 sequence is CASSVAGVTTGELFF. Here the CDR3 DNA reads TGTGCCAGCAGTGTAGCGGGAGTTACCACCGGGGAGCTGTTTTTT.